Shown below are 29 T cell receptor beta chains from a single sample sequenced in a study of high-grade serous ovarian cancer treatment subgroups. Tumor samples were taken before definitive surgery or chemotherapy. Repertoires were generated with immunoSEQ multiplex PCR, while TCRdb's copy carries only in-frame clones and drops some. The sample contains 1,500 to 2,000 clones, roughly 74% of which appear only once. The sequencing input was tumor tissue. These receptors were taken from a human donor with high-grade serous ovarian cancer.

The chain recombines TRBV7-6 with TRBJ2-5; D might be TRBD2 (7 bases). This CDR3 region has 15 residues. Germline lookup yields CDR1 SGHVS and CDR2 FNYEAQ. Trimming pared 2 bases from V and 4 bases from J, leaving 14 bases between. The CDR3 DNA reads as TGTGCCAGCAGCTTATTTGCGGGGGCAAGAGAGACCCAGTACTTC. This gives the protein CASSLFAGARETQYF.

This clone was seen a handful of times. A single base separates this from a much larger clone, so it may be a read error. The sample has other DNA sequences that encode this CDR3 too. This chain links TRBV4-3 with TRBJ2-7, with 7 bases matching TRBD2. The CDR3 is made up of 11 amino acids. Losses at the gene ends were 4 bases for V and 6 bases for J; bases not matched to a gene: 0. Germline V gives CDR1 LGHNA, CDR2 YSLEER. The CDR3 loop is CASSRGGEQYF. The CDR3, as DNA: TGCGCCAGCAGCCGGGGGGGCGAGCAGTACTTC.

A few counts support this clone. This chain connects TRBV5-4 to TRBJ2-1; weak D call: TRBD2 (6 bases). Trimming took 2 bases from V and 2 from J, leaving 11 bases between them. This CDR3 comprises 15 residues. CDR1 and CDR2 (germline): SGHNT, YYREEE (reference sequence). The CDR3 DNA sequence: TGTGCCAGCAGCTTAGCTAGCGACCCCTACAATGAGCAGTTCTTC. Its protein is CASSLASDPYNEQFF.

The chain links TRBV14 to TRBJ2-6, with D unclear. Trimming removed 0 bases from V and 0 bases from J, with 12 bases in between. The CDR3 is made up of 18 amino acids. Germline loops: CDR1 SGHDN, CDR2 FVKESK. The CDR3, as DNA: TGTGCCAGCAGCCAAGATTTCAGGCCCCGCTCTGGGGCCAACGTCCTGACTTTC. Its translation: CASSQDFRPRSGANVLTF.

V and J are TRBV6-4 and TRBJ2-3, with TRBD2 identical over 9 bases. V trimming: 6 bases; J trimming: 4 bases; junction bases outside the gene matches: 11. CDR1 is MRHNA and CDR2 is SNTAGT in the germline V gene. This CDR3 is built from 16 residues. This CDR3 is CASSALGGGGADTQYF. CDR3 coding DNA: TGTGCCAGCAGCGCCCTTGGCGGGGGGGGTGCAGATACGCAGTATTTT.

This clone was seen a single time. The gene calls are TRBV5-5 and TRBJ1-3; no clear D. V shed 1 base and J shed 2 bases, with 10 bases lying between them. The CDR3 totals 15 residues. Germline CDR1 reads SGHKS; CDR2 reads YYEKEE (reference sequence). The CDR3 nucleotides read TGTGCCAGCAGCTTGATCACCCAACCTGGAAACACCATATATTTT. Translated, it gives CASSLITQPGNTIYF.

The J gene is TRBJ1-2, the V gene TRBV4-1; perhaps TRBD1 as D (6 bases). The CDR3 loop spans 16 amino acids. Germline CDR1 is MGHRA and CDR2 is YSYEKL. Trimming stripped 0 bases from V and 4 bases from J, with 15 bases between. The CDR3 sequence: CASSQDLGGPVYGYTF. In nucleotides, the CDR3 is TGCGCCAGCAGCCAAGATCTTGGGGGCCCTGTCTATGGCTACACCTTC.

This clone occurred once. The V call is TRBV2, the J call TRBJ1-6; TRBD1 aligns across 7 bases. The CDR3 runs to 15 residues. V lost 6 bases to trimming and J lost 4 bases; unmatched junction nucleotides: 6. CDR1 and CDR2 from the germline V gene are SNHLY and FYNNEI. This CDR3 reads CASRRDSYYNSPLHF. The CDR3 nucleotides are TGTGCCAGCAGACGGGACAGCTATTATAATTCACCCCTCCACTTT.

J is TRBJ2-7 and V is TRBV18; possibly TRBD2 for D (6 bases). The CDR3 is made up of 12 amino acids. V was cut by 4 bases and J by 3 bases, with 7 bases left in between. From germline, CDR1 is KGHSH and CDR2 LQKENI. The DNA of the CDR3 is TGTGCCAGCTCACGGGGACTCTACGAGCAGTACTTC. This codes for CASSRGLYEQYF.

The chain links TRBV7-2 to TRBJ2-2; unclear D gene. The CDR3 spans 15 residues. The germline V and J ends were trimmed by 5 bases and 4 bases, with 14 bases remaining between them. Per germline, CDR1 SGHTA and CDR2 FQGNSA. The chain's CDR3 is CASSLGPYSTGELFF. CDR3 sequence (DNA): TGTGCCAGCAGCCTAGGGCCCTATTCCACCGGGGAGCTGTTTTTT.

The V gene is TRBV29-1, the J gene TRBJ2-5; D perhaps matches TRBD2 (6 bases). Germline-derived CDR1 and CDR2 are SQVTM and ANQGSEA. This CDR3 has 12 amino acids. The V end was cut by 4 bases, the J end by 3 bases, with 9 bases between. The CDR3 nucleotides read TGCAGCGTTGCCACGGGGGAAGAGACCCAGTACTTC. Its protein product is CSVATGEETQYF.

Concerning this clone itself: One end of the junction does not line up with germline, which may come from a read error. This chain joins TRBV7-9 and TRBJ1-1; D unclear. The CDR3 covers 12 residues. CDR1 SEHNR and CDR2 FQNEAQ come from the germline V gene (reference sequence). The DNA for the CDR3 is TGCGCCAGCAGCCGGACGGGCACTGAAGCTTTCTTT. Amino acids: CASSRTGTEAFF.

The chain carries TRBV15 and TRBJ1-4; 9 bases fit TRBD1. Germline V gives CDR1 LNHNV, CDR2 YYDKDF (reference sequence). The CDR3 has 14 residues. Unmatched junction bases numbered 3, after V lost 3 bases and J lost 7 bases. CDR3 sequence: CATSSPGQGEKLFF. CDR3 sequence (DNA): TGTGCCACCAGCAGCCCGGGACAGGGTGAAAAACTGTTTTTT.

This clone ranks as large. V is TRBV4-1 and J is TRBJ2-1; 9 bases agree with TRBD2. There are 16 residues in the CDR3. The J segment lost 6 bases and the V segment lost 1 base, leaving 7 bases of the junction unmatched. Germline CDR1 reads MGHRA; CDR2 reads YSYEKL. CDR3 in DNA: TGCGCCAGCAGCCAAGCCGCGGGACTAGCTGTCAATGAGCAGTTCTTC. Protein: CASSQAAGLAVNEQFF.

The chain joins TRBV6-1 to TRBJ2-7; 11 bases map to TRBD1. Germline V gene data show CDR1 as MNHNS and CDR2 as SASEGT. J gave up 3 bases and V 11 bases, and 6 bases lay outside the gene matches. The CDR3 has 13 amino acids. The CDR3 coding sequence is TGTGCCGGCGGGACAGGGGGTTTCTACGAGCAGTACTTC. This gives the protein CAGGTGGFYEQYF.

This clone showed up just once. V gene TRBV2 combines with J gene TRBJ1-5, with D tentatively TRBD1 (5 bases). The V gene lost 6 bases and the J gene lost 2 bases, with 14 bases spanning the gap. This CDR3 comprises 15 residues. CDR1 and CDR2 (germline): SNHLY, FYNNEI. The CDR3 region is CASREGPGGNQPQHF. The CDR3 DNA follows: TGTGCCAGCAGAGAGGGGCCCGGAGGCAATCAGCCCCAGCATTTT. Full variable domain (missing parts from reference TRBV2 and TRBJ1-5): EPEVTQTPSHQVTQMGQEVILRCVPISNHLYFYWYRQILGQKVEFLVSFYNNEISEKSEIFDDQFSVERPDGSNFTLKIRSTKLEDSAMYFCASREGPGGNQPQHFGDGTRLSIL.

The V call is TRBV19, the J call TRBJ1-2; no firm D call. The CDR3 covers 12 residues. V lost 4 bases, J lost 8 bases, and 11 bases lay in between. CDR1 LNHDA and CDR2 SQIVND come from the germline V gene (reference sequence). The chain's CDR3 is CASSTGFLGYTF. CDR3 nucleotide sequence: TGTGCCAGTAGTACGGGGTTTTTGGGCTACACCTTC.

The gene calls are TRBV6-1 and TRBJ2-1, with D unclear. Per the germline V gene, CDR1 is MNHNS and CDR2 is SASEGT. This CDR3 is built from 13 residues. V lost 0 bases to trimming and J lost 7 bases, with 7 bases between them. This CDR3 reads CASSEAPGNEQFF. CDR3 coding DNA: TGTGCCAGCAGTGAAGCTCCAGGAAATGAGCAGTTCTTC.

This chain connects TRBV20-1 to TRBJ2-3; the D is unclear. V gave up 5 bases and J gave up 4 bases, with 4 bases separating them. CDR1 DFQATT and CDR2 SNEGSKA come from the germline V gene (reference sequence). The CDR3 loop spans 10 amino acids. DNA of the CDR3: TGCAGTGCTGGGGCAGATACGCAGTATTTT. Translated: CSAGADTQYF.

This clone was counted once. The V and J genes are TRBV11-3 and TRBJ2-7; no clear D. Germline V gives CDR1 SGHNT, CDR2 YENEEA. The V end was cut by 5 bases, the J end by 5 bases, with 10 bases between. The CDR3 covers 12 residues. CDR3 in DNA: TGTGCCAGCAGCCGGTGGGGAAACGAGCAGTACTTC. It translates to CASSRWGNEQYF.

V usage is TRBV11-2 and J usage is TRBJ2-3, with D possibly being TRBD2 (6 bases). The CDR3 spans 15 residues. Trimming cost V 5 bases and J 6 bases, with 18 bases left between them. CDR1 is SGHAT and CDR2 is FQNNGV in the germline V gene. Written as DNA, the CDR3 is TGTGCCAGCAGCCCCCCGGGACTTAATGGGGATACGCAGTATTTT. This sequence encodes CASSPPGLNGDTQYF.

Regarding this clone: The sample carries other DNA sequences with the same CDR3. The rearrangement links TRBV4-1 to TRBJ2-1; D is perhaps TRBD1 (6 bases). Trimming stripped 8 bases from V and 10 bases from J, with 12 bases between. The germline V gene has CDR1 MGHRA and CDR2 YSYEKL. This CDR3 is built from 11 residues. DNA for the CDR3: TGCGCCAGCTCTAGAGGGGGAGAGCAGTTCTTC. Encoded protein: CASSRGGEQFF.

The genes are TRBV30 and TRBJ2-3; D not resolved. Germline-derived CDR1 and CDR2 are GTSNPN and SVGIG (reference sequence). The V end lost 1 base, the J end lost 1 base, and 9 bases lay between the germline ends. The CDR3 consists of 14 residues. The CDR3 nucleotides are TGTGCCTGGAGTGGATCGGGCCGCACAGATACGCAGTATTTT. It specifies CAWSGSGRTDTQYF.

The chain is built from TRBV5-1 and TRBJ2-5, with 7 bases lining up with TRBD1. V lost 0 bases and J lost 5; bases outside the gene matches: 13. This CDR3 is 17 amino acids long. The germline gives CDR1 SGHRS, CDR2 YFSETQ. The CDR3: CASSLAIGGAGMETQYF. The CDR3 nucleotides are TGCGCCAGCAGCTTGGCGATAGGGGGCGCAGGTATGGAGACCCAGTACTTC. Variable domain in full (rest from reference TRBV5-1 and TRBJ2-5): KAGVTQTPRYLIKTRGQQVTLSCSPISGHRSVSWYQQTPGQGLQFLFEYFSETQRNKGNFPGRFSGRQFSNSRSEMNVSTLELGDSALYLCASSLAIGGAGMETQYFGPGTRLLVL.

This chain joins TRBV7-6 and TRBJ1-1; D gene ambiguous. Germline-derived CDR1 and CDR2 are SGHVS and FNYEAQ. The CDR3 consists of 14 residues. Between the trimmed V and J ends, which lost 3 bases and 0 bases, there was a span of 8 bases. CDR3 nucleotide sequence: TGTGCCAGCAGCTTGATAGATATGAACACTGAAGCTTTCTTT. It translates to CASSLIDMNTEAFF. Together with reference TRBV7-6 and TRBJ1-1, the CDR3 gives the full variable domain: GAGVSQSPRYKVTKRGQDVALRCDPISGHVSLYWYRQALGQGPEFLTYFNYEAQQDKSGLPNDRFSAERPEGSISTLTIQRTEQRDSAMYRCASSLIDMNTEAFFGQGTRLTVV.

The chain is built from TRBV9 and TRBJ2-3; D unresolved. This CDR3 comprises 13 residues. The germline V and J ends were trimmed by 6 bases and 2 bases, with 10 bases remaining between them. The germline CDR1 and CDR2 sequences are SGDLS and YYNGEE. In nucleotides, the CDR3 is TGTGCCAGCACCCCCCTTAACACAGATACGCAGTATTTT. Amino acids: CASTPLNTDTQYF.

This clone was found a few times. The rearrangement links TRBV5-4 to TRBJ2-7, with TRBD2 as a possible D gene (6 bases). The germline gives CDR1 SGHNT, CDR2 YYREEE (reference sequence). There are 13 residues in the CDR3. V was clipped by 6 bases and J by 6 bases, with 16 bases between them. The CDR3 bases are TGTGCCAGCACTCCTGGAGGGGTCGGCGAGCAGTACTTC. It yields the protein CASTPGGVGEQYF.

This clone has just a few counts. The chain combines TRBV5-5 with TRBJ2-2; 8 bases are shared with TRBD1. CDR1 is SGHKS, CDR2 YYEKEE, per germline (reference sequence). V dropped 4 bases and J dropped 2; count of bases not matched to a gene: 7. The CDR3 spans 16 residues. CDR3 sequence (DNA): TGTGCCAGCAGCCCCGGCGACAGGGGAAACACCGGGGAGCTGTTTTTT. It is translated as CASSPGDRGNTGELFF.

This rearrangement joins TRBV18 to TRBJ1-1; 9 nucleotides align to TRBD1. Germline trimming cut 4 bases from V and 2 bases from J; bases unmatched to any gene: 8. Germline V gene data show CDR1 as KGHSH and CDR2 as LQKENI. This CDR3 has 16 residues. CDR3 sequence: CASSRGLQGANTEAFF. CDR3 in DNA: TGTGCCAGCTCACGGGGACTACAGGGGGCTAACACTGAAGCTTTCTTT. Together with reference TRBV18 and TRBJ1-1, the CDR3 gives the full variable domain: NAGVMQNPRHLVRRRGQEARLRCSPMKGHSHVYWYRQLPEEGLKFMVYLQKENIIDESGMPKERFSAEFPKEGPSILRIQQVVRGDSAAYFCASSRGLQGANTEAFFGQGTRLTVV.